Each of the 5 T cell receptor beta chains below was sequenced from the same sample in a study of cytotoxic CD8 clonotypes in ibrutinib-treated CLL. The table came from immunoSEQ multiplex PCR; TCRdb's copy has only in-frame clones and leaves some out. This table holds 50,000 to 75,000 clones, over 60% found once. The starting material was PBMCs, obtained after 12 months of ibrutinib treatment. These receptors all stem from a human donor with chronic lymphocytic leukemia.

In its sample, this clone was seen a few times. V is TRBV6-6 and J is TRBJ2-1; TRBD1 might be the D (5 bases). The CDR3 runs to 15 residues. Per germline, CDR1 MNHNY and CDR2 SVGAGI (reference sequence). V shed 6 bases and J shed 4 bases, with 16 bases lying between them. Here the CDR3 DNA reads TGTGCCAGCAGACCTCCGGTTACAGGATACAATGAGCAGTTCTTC. Translation: CASRPPVTGYNEQFF.

This clone appeared once. The chain couples TRBV19 to TRBJ2-5; 12 nucleotides agree with TRBD2. Germline CDR1 and CDR2: LNHDA and SQIVND (reference sequence). This CDR3 contains 15 residues. The junction had 3 bases not matched to a gene; V was cut back by 5 bases and J by 2 bases. CDR3 DNA sequence: TGTGCCAGTAGTGCGACTAGCGGGGGACAAGAGACCCAGTACTTC. Protein sequence: CASSATSGGQETQYF.

The chain combines TRBV27 with TRBJ1-2, with 11 bases that match TRBD1. V trimming: 6 bases; J trimming: 0 bases; junction bases outside the gene matches: 3. This CDR3 is 15 amino acids long. Germline V gene sequence: CDR1 MNHEY, CDR2 SMNVEV (reference sequence). CDR3 residues: CASRGTGGANYGYTF. The CDR3, as DNA: TGTGCCAGCAGGGGGACAGGGGGAGCTAACTATGGCTACACCTTC.

This clone has just a few counts. The chain recombines TRBV9 with TRBJ1-4, with no clear D. Trimming left V 3 bases short and J 7 bases short, with 22 bases between. The CDR3 runs to 17 residues. Germline CDR1 and CDR2: SGDLS and YYNGEE. CDR3 sequence reads: CASSAEDWRRYGEKLFF. CDR3 in DNA: TGTGCCAGCAGCGCCGAGGACTGGCGGAGGTATGGTGAAAAACTGTTTTTT.

This chain connects TRBV19 to TRBJ2-7; 8 bases map to TRBD2. The V segment lost 4 bases and the J segment 0 bases; nucleotides outside the gene matches: 2. Per the germline V gene, CDR1 is LNHDA and CDR2 is SQIVND (reference sequence). This CDR3 is built from 14 residues. The CDR3, as DNA: TGTGCCAGTAGTACCGGACTAGCCTCCTACGAGCAGTACTTC. Amino acids: CASSTGLASYEQYF.